Presented here are 20 T cell receptor beta chains from one specimen sequenced in a study of cytomegalovirus exposure and HLA in healthy donors. Researchers ran the PCR with 60 Vbeta and 13 Jbeta primers. Only in-frame clones appear in the TCRdb table, and some are missing; sequencing was by immunoSEQ multiplex PCR. The top ten hold 1.5% to 2% of the sample, which has more than 150,000 clones, roughly 75% seen once. Specimen: PBMCs. The source of these receptors is a woman aged 25-40 years in good health and CMV-seronegative.

The chain has TRBV6-5 and TRBJ2-2, with a possible D match to TRBD2 (6 bases). The CDR3 contains 15 residues. Germline CDR1 MNHEY, CDR2 SVGAGI. V lost 6 bases and J lost 7, with 18 bases in between. The CDR3 DNA sequence: TGTGCCAGCAGCCGGGGACTCGACGTGAGCGGGGAGCTGTTTTTT. Its protein product is CASSRGLDVSGELFF.

The chain is built from TRBV30 and TRBJ1-2; a possible D gene is TRBD1 (5 bases). In germline, CDR1 is GTSNPN, CDR2 SVGIG (reference sequence). This CDR3 is 13 amino acids long. Trimming stripped 6 bases from V and 7 bases from J, with 18 bases between. CDR3 in DNA: TGTGCCTGCCTCCTAGGGGCCCCCTTTGGCTACACCTTC. It translates to CACLLGAPFGYTF.

The chain carries TRBV27 and TRBJ1-6; D is perhaps TRBD1 (5 bases). Per the germline V gene, CDR1 is MNHEY and CDR2 is SMNVEV (reference sequence). The CDR3 covers 14 residues. V shed 5 bases and J shed 5 bases, with 10 bases lying between them. This chain's CDR3 is CASSPQVDNSPLHF. The CDR3 DNA follows: TGTGCCAGCAGTCCACAGGTAGATAATTCACCCCTCCACTTT.

The chain employs TRBV7-2 and TRBJ1-4, with 7 positions matching TRBD1. This CDR3 has 15 residues. After removal of 5 bases from V and 2 bases from J, the junction contained 5 bases not matched to a gene. CDR1 is SGHTA, CDR2 FQGNSA, per germline. CDR3 in DNA: TGTGCCAGCAGCGCCAGGGGGTCCACTAATGAAAAACTGTTTTTT. As protein: CASSARGSTNEKLFF. The complete variable domain, with remaining parts taken from reference TRBV7-2 and TRBJ1-4, reads GAGVSQSPSNKVTEKGKDVELRCDPISGHTALYWYRQSLGQGLEFLIYFQGNSAPDKSGLPSDRFSAERTGGSVSTLTIQRTQQEDSAVYLCASSARGSTNEKLFFGSGTQLSVL.

V is TRBV20-1 and J is TRBJ2-5; D might be TRBD2 (5 bases). The CDR3 length is 11 residues. Germline CDR1 reads DFQATT; CDR2 reads SNEGSKA (reference sequence). The V end was cut by 3 bases, the J end by 4 bases, with 6 bases between. CDR3 nucleotide sequence: TGCAGTGCTAGGAGCGGAGAGACCCAGTACTTC. As protein: CSARSGETQYF.

This rearrangement joins TRBV6-1 to TRBJ1-6; 8 bases are shared with TRBD1. Germline CDR1 reads MNHNS; CDR2 reads SASEGT. CDR3 length: 15 residues. With 6 bases clipped from V and 2 bases from J, the junction kept 3 bases outside the gene matches. The CDR3 DNA reads TGTGCCAGCAGGGACAGGGAGCCCTATAATTCACCCCTCCACTTT. The encoded protein is CASRDREPYNSPLHF.

This chain uses TRBV2 with TRBJ1-4, with 9 bases fitting TRBD1. V lost 4 bases and J lost 2; bases outside the gene matches: 8. Germline V gene lookup returns CDR1 SNHLY and CDR2 FYNNEI. The CDR3 runs to 17 residues. In DNA, the CDR3 is TGTGCCAGCAGTGGTATTACAGGGGGCAGCACTAATGAAAAACTGTTTTTT. Its translation: CASSGITGGSTNEKLFF.

The V call is TRBV30, the J call TRBJ1-1; possibly TRBD1 for D (5 bases). This CDR3 comprises 18 residues. Germline lookup yields CDR1 GTSNPN and CDR2 SVGIG (reference sequence). Trimming stripped 5 bases from V and 1 base from J, with 26 bases between. The CDR3 region has the DNA TGTGCCTGGGGTCCGAAGGAAGGACAATTCCACAAGAACACTGAAGCTTTCTTT. Its protein is CAWGPKEGQFHKNTEAFF. The variable domain in full, completed from reference TRBV30 and TRBJ1-1, reads SQTIHQWPATLVQPVGSPLSLECTVEGTSNPNLYWYRQAAGRGLQLLFYSVGIGQISSEVPQNLSASRPQDRQFILSSKKLLLSDSGFYLCAWGPKEGQFHKNTEAFFGQGTRLTVV.

The J gene is TRBJ2-5, the V gene TRBV7-9; possible D gene TRBD2, 6 bases. CDR3 size: 14 residues. The ends were cut back, 5 bases at V and 2 bases at J, with 12 bases in the middle. Germline loops: CDR1 SEHNR, CDR2 FQNEAQ (reference sequence). The DNA of the CDR3 is TGTGCCAGCAGCCCCAATGGACTACAAGAGACCCAGTACTTC. It specifies CASSPNGLQETQYF.

V and J are TRBV19 and TRBJ1-3; D might be TRBD1 (5 bases). V was trimmed by 4 bases and J by 3 bases, leaving 10 bases between them. The CDR3 contains 14 residues. In germline, CDR1 is LNHDA, CDR2 SQIVND (reference sequence). For the CDR3, the DNA is TGTGCCAGTAGTAGCGGGGCAGGTGGAAACACCATATATTTT. Protein: CASSSGAGGNTIYF.

The J gene is TRBJ1-2, the V gene TRBV7-8; D ambiguous. The CDR3 length is 13 residues. Germline values: CDR1 SGHVS, CDR2 FQNEAQ. V lost 3 bases and J 8 bases, leaving 13 bases between the germline ends. CDR3: CASSFGEGTGYTF. CDR3 coding DNA: TGTGCCAGCAGCTTTGGTGAGGGCACAGGCTACACCTTC.

This clone was recorded once. V is TRBV27 and J is TRBJ2-7; 10 bases are a match to TRBD1. J gave up 3 bases and V 1 base, and 6 bases lay outside the gene matches. CDR1 and CDR2 (germline): MNHEY, SMNVEV (reference sequence). This CDR3 has 16 residues. CDR3 nucleotides: TGTGCCAGCAGTTTATACCGGGGACAGGGGATCTACGAGCAGTACTTC. Its translation: CASSLYRGQGIYEQYF.

This clone was counted once. V is TRBV7-9 and J is TRBJ2-7; TRBD1 might be the D (6 bases). The CDR3 sequence is 15 residues long. V lost 1 base and J 0 bases, leaving 10 bases between the germline ends. In germline, CDR1 is SEHNR, CDR2 FQNEAQ (reference sequence). Here the CDR3 reads CASSLVAGVSYEQYF. In DNA form, the CDR3 reads TGTGCCAGCAGCTTAGTCGCAGGGGTCTCCTACGAGCAGTACTTC.

The rearrangement uses TRBV7-2 and TRBJ2-3; 10 bases align to TRBD2. Germline CDR1 is SGHTA and CDR2 is FQGNSA. There are 15 residues in the CDR3. V lost 0 bases to trimming and J lost 3 bases; unmatched junction nucleotides: 0. The CDR3 region is CASSLASGGTDTQYF. The CDR3 region has the DNA TGTGCCAGCAGCTTAGCTAGCGGGGGGACAGATACGCAGTATTTT.

The chain links TRBV28 to TRBJ2-7; 10 nucleotides agree with TRBD2. Germline-derived CDR1 and CDR2 are MDHEN and SYDVKM. The junction had 4 bases not matched to a gene; V was cut back by 8 bases and J by 3 bases. This CDR3 has 13 residues. Written as DNA, the CDR3 is TGTGCCAGCTTTAGCGGGGGGCTCTACGAGCAGTACTTC. Protein sequence: CASFSGGLYEQYF. The variable domain in full, with the rest retrieved from reference TRBV28 and TRBJ2-7, is DVKVTQSSRYLVKRTGEKVFLECVQDMDHENMFWYRQDPGLGLRLIYFSYDVKMKEKGDIPEGYSVSREKKERFSLILESASTNQTSMYLCASFSGGLYEQYFGPGTRLTVT.

CDR3 in amino acids: CAWSVVGFMGQRNTEAFF. In DNA form, the CDR3 reads TGTGCCTGGAGTGTAGTGGGTTTTATGGGACAGCGTAACACTGAAGCTTTCTTT. The genes are TRBV30 and TRBJ1-1, with TRBD1 identical over 7 bases. After removal of 0 bases from V and 2 bases from J, the junction contained 15 bases not matched to a gene. In germline, CDR1 is GTSNPN, CDR2 SVGIG (reference sequence). The CDR3 extends over 18 amino acids.

The chain has TRBV7-3 and TRBJ2-7; 7 bases are a match to TRBD1. This CDR3 spans 14 amino acids. Per germline, CDR1 SGHTA and CDR2 FQGTGA. Losses at the gene ends were 4 bases for V and 0 bases for J; bases not matched to a gene: 3. The CDR3 region is CASSWDRFSYEQYF. CDR3 coding DNA: TGTGCCAGCAGCTGGGACAGATTCTCCTACGAGCAGTACTTC.

This clone was counted only a few times. The chain joins TRBV6-1 to TRBJ2-1; D may be TRBD1 (6 bases). The ends were cut back, 2 bases at V and 9 bases at J, with 14 bases in the middle. This CDR3 is built from 14 residues. Germline values: CDR1 MNHNS, CDR2 SASEGT. The CDR3 here is CASSEYRAAGEQFF. The DNA for the CDR3 is TGTGCCAGCAGTGAATACAGGGCTGCCGGTGAGCAGTTCTTC.

This chain connects TRBV2 to TRBJ1-4, with D possibly being TRBD1 (6 bases). The germline V gene encodes CDR1 SNHLY and CDR2 FYNNEI. CDR3 size: 13 residues. The ends were cut back, 6 bases at V and 7 bases at J, with 12 bases in the middle. The CDR3 here is CASRWDNGEKLFF. The CDR3 bases are TGTGCCAGCAGGTGGGACAATGGTGAAAAACTGTTTTTT. Looking up the rest from reference TRBV2 and TRBJ1-4 gives the full variable domain: EPEVTQTPSHQVTQMGQEVILRCVPISNHLYFYWYRQILGQKVEFLVSFYNNEISEKSEIFDDQFSVERPDGSNFTLKIRSTKLEDSAMYFCASRWDNGEKLFFGSGTQLSVL.

This clone was recorded only once. The rearrangement joins TRBV13 to TRBJ1-3, with 9 bases fitting TRBD1. Germline CDR1 reads PRHDT; CDR2 reads FYEKMQ (reference sequence). The CDR3 consists of 16 residues. V trimming: 1 base; J trimming: 2 bases; junction bases outside the gene matches: 3. CDR3 sequence (DNA): TGTGCCAGCAGCTTAGTTTGGACAGGGGCTGGAAACACCATATATTTT. It translates to CASSLVWTGAGNTIYF. The whole variable domain, remainder taken from reference TRBV13 and TRBJ1-3, is AAGVIQSPRHLIKEKRETATLKCYPIPRHDTVYWYQQGPGQDPQFLISFYEKMQSDKGSIPDRFSAQQFSDYHSELNMSSLELGDSALYFCASSLVWTGAGNTIYFGEGSWLTVV.